This T cell receptor (beta chain) was identified in a study of glioma-infiltrating T cells after dendritic cell vaccination. Patients had residual fresh-frozen tumor tissue and more than two years of survival data. V was trimmed by 1 base and J by 2 bases, leaving 9 bases between them. The CDR3 is 14 residues long. Germline V gives CDR1 SGHKS, CDR2 YYEKEE (reference sequence). As for this clone: The antigen is unknown.

Whole-study findings and limits: Patients with more pretreatment TILs had longer time to progression and survival. Few patients contributed both blood and tumor specimens.

The primer mix had 60 V beta and 13 J beta primers. The table came from immunoSEQ multiplex PCR; TCRdb's copy has only in-frame clones and leaves some out. The sample gives about 64,000 clones, approximately 78% of which show up once; about 8.9% is in the top ten. V usage is TRBV5-5 and J usage is TRBJ1-1; no definite D call. The material was blood, obtained before dendritic cell vaccination. The TCR originated in a human donor with glioblastoma. The CDR3 sequence is CASSLRVINTEAFF. The CDR3 DNA sequence: TGTGCCAGCAGCTTGCGGGTCATCAACACTGAAGCTTTCTTT.